These 26 T cell receptor beta chains were sequenced from one sample in a study of beta chain features in type 1 diabetes. The whole isolated RNA underwent reverse transcription, so sequencing captured expressed TCRB transcripts. Profiled with immunoSEQ multiplex PCR; TCRdb holds only in-frame clones, not every one. The repertoire holds almost 350,000 clones, with about 18% as singletons. Sequenced sample: naive CD4+ T cells from blood. The receptors were gathered from a woman aged 18-35 years in good health.

The chain links TRBV18 to TRBJ2-1; TRBD1 is a possible D gene (7 bases). CDR1 and CDR2 (germline): KGHSH, LQKENI. This CDR3 comprises 14 residues. Trimming pared 8 bases from V and 9 bases from J, leaving 20 bases between. Here the CDR3 DNA reads TGTGCCAGCACCCGGGACAGCGGGTCCGGTGAGCAGTTCTTC. Encoded protein: CASTRDSGSGEQFF.

This clone was detected a few times. Distinct nucleotide sequences in the sample also encode this CDR3. The J gene is TRBJ2-5, the V gene TRBV5-1; D not certain. Trimming removed 0 bases from V and 5 bases from J, with 5 bases in between. CDR1 is SGHRS, CDR2 YFSETQ, per germline. CDR3 length: 12 residues. Here the CDR3 reads CASSLARETQYF. Here the CDR3 DNA reads TGCGCCAGCAGCTTGGCTCGGGAGACCCAGTACTTC. The full variable domain, rest sourced from reference TRBV5-1 and TRBJ2-5, is KAGVTQTPRYLIKTRGQQVTLSCSPISGHRSVSWYQQTPGQGLQFLFEYFSETQRNKGNFPGRFSGRQFSNSRSEMNVSTLELGDSALYLCASSLARETQYFGPGTRLLVL.

This clone showed up just a few times. The V and J genes are TRBV2 and TRBJ1-2; possibly TRBD1 for D (5 bases). The V end lost 1 base, the J end lost 5 bases, and 8 bases lay between the germline ends. The CDR3 runs 13 residues. CDR1 is SNHLY and CDR2 is FYNNEI in the germline V gene. CDR3 protein: CASSEDRPYGYTF. The DNA for the CDR3 is TGTGCCAGCAGTGAAGACAGGCCGTATGGCTACACCTTC.

The gene calls are TRBV10-3 and TRBJ2-7, with TRBD2 matching 11 bases. J gave up 1 base and V 0 bases, and 2 bases lay outside the gene matches. Germline CDR1 and CDR2: ENHRY and SYGVKD. This CDR3 has 16 residues. The CDR3 is CAISESLAGGSYEQYF. In DNA, the CDR3 is TGTGCCATCAGTGAGTCGCTAGCGGGAGGTTCCTACGAGCAGTACTTC.

This clone was counted between two and nine times. This chain links TRBV29-1 with TRBJ2-1; D is possibly TRBD1 (7 bases). Per the germline V gene, CDR1 is SQVTM and CDR2 is ANQGSEA. The ends were cut back, 4 bases at V and 4 bases at J, with 14 bases in the middle. This CDR3 has 14 residues. This CDR3 reads CSVAPPGGYNEQFF. The CDR3 DNA follows: TGCAGCGTTGCCCCCCCAGGGGGGTACAATGAGCAGTTCTTC.

On this clone itself: The same CDR3 also results from other DNA sequences found in this sample. This rearrangement joins TRBV5-1 to TRBJ2-7; D is ambiguous. Germline V lookup: CDR1 SGHRS, CDR2 YFSETQ. V lost 4 bases to trimming and J lost 0 bases, with 5 bases between them. The CDR3 totals 12 residues. The CDR3 DNA reads as TGCGCCAGCAGCATAGACTCCTACGAGCAGTACTTC. It translates to CASSIDSYEQYF.

This clone was seen more than once but under ten times. The chain is built from TRBV30 and TRBJ1-2, with D possibly TRBD1 on 5 matching bases. This CDR3 spans 14 amino acids. Germline CDR1 and CDR2: GTSNPN and SVGIG (reference sequence). Trimming pared 8 bases from V and 6 bases from J, leaving 22 bases between. The CDR3 DNA is TGTGCCGGAGTAAGGACATGGGGCTCTAATGGCTACACCTTC. Translated, it gives CAGVRTWGSNGYTF.

The chain is built from TRBV7-9 and TRBJ1-2, with 7 bases matching TRBD1. J lost 1 base, V lost 5 bases, and 4 bases had no gene match. The CDR3 is 14 residues long. From germline, CDR1 is SEHNR and CDR2 FQNEAQ (reference sequence). The CDR3 DNA sequence: TGTGCCAGCAGCCGACAGGGAATTAACTATGGCTACACCTTC. This sequence encodes CASSRQGINYGYTF.

The table lists this clone with a few counts. The genes are TRBV29-1 and TRBJ1-1; TRBD1 is a possible D gene (5 bases). The CDR3 is 13 residues long. Trimming cost V 4 bases and J 1 base, with 10 bases left between them. Germline assignment: CDR1 SQVTM and CDR2 ANQGSEA. CDR3 bases: TGCAGCGTTGGTGGCAGGGCGAACACTGAAGCTTTCTTT. It translates to CSVGGRANTEAFF.

This chain joins TRBV2 and TRBJ1-5; 11 bases fit TRBD1. CDR1 and CDR2 (germline): SNHLY, FYNNEI. The V segment lost 6 bases and the J segment 4 bases; nucleotides outside the gene matches: 5. This CDR3 is 15 amino acids long. CDR3 bases: TGTGCCAGCAGCGATGGGACAGGGGGAAATCAGCCCCAGCATTTT. Translating gives CASSDGTGGNQPQHF. The variable domain in full, completed from reference TRBV2 and TRBJ1-5, reads EPEVTQTPSHQVTQMGQEVILRCVPISNHLYFYWYRQILGQKVEFLVSFYNNEISEKSEIFDDQFSVERPDGSNFTLKIRSTKLEDSAMYFCASSDGTGGNQPQHFGDGTRLSIL.

This clone appeared a few times. The rearrangement uses TRBV5-1 and TRBJ2-2; D is possibly TRBD1 (6 bases). This CDR3 has 16 residues. Per the germline V gene, CDR1 is SGHRS and CDR2 is YFSETQ. The V gene lost 2 bases and the J gene lost 7 bases, with 18 bases spanning the gap. The CDR3 region has the DNA TGCGCCAGCAGCTTTCTCGAAACAGGGAGCGGCGGGGAGCTGTTTTTT. This encodes CASSFLETGSGGELFF.

The J gene is TRBJ2-5, the V gene TRBV7-3; D is uncertain. Germline CDR1 and CDR2: SGHTA and FQGTGA. Trimming removed 2 bases at V and 2 bases at J, with 6 bases between. The CDR3 sequence is 13 residues long. The DNA of the CDR3 is TGTGCCAGCAGCTTAGTCCCGCAAGAGACCCAGTACTTC. It is translated as CASSLVPQETQYF.

This clone was observed a handful of times. The V gene is TRBV7-2, the J gene TRBJ2-3; a weak D match, TRBD1 (5 bases). Germline loops: CDR1 SGHTA, CDR2 FQGNSA. CDR3 size: 15 residues. V lost 2 bases and J 0 bases, leaving 9 bases between the germline ends. The CDR3 loop is CASSLSAGSTDTQYF. CDR3 nucleotide sequence: TGTGCCAGCAGCTTATCGGCAGGGAGCACAGATACGCAGTATTTT.

This clone was counted between two and nine times. The J gene is TRBJ2-7, the V gene TRBV6-5; tentatively, D is TRBD2 (6 bases). In germline, CDR1 is MNHEY, CDR2 SVGAGI. Trimming took 3 bases from V and 4 from J, leaving 7 bases between them. The CDR3 is 12 residues long. CDR3 in amino acids: CASSYAGYEQYF. In DNA, the CDR3 is TGTGCCAGCAGTTATGCGGGATACGAGCAGTACTTC.

The chain couples TRBV15 to TRBJ1-4; a possible D gene is TRBD1 (5 bases). Germline V lookup: CDR1 LNHNV, CDR2 YYDKDF (reference sequence). V dropped 0 bases and J dropped 0 bases, with 14 bases sitting between them. This CDR3 contains 18 residues. DNA for the CDR3: TGTGCCACCAGCAGAGAGGGCGGGGGGTTTGCAACTAATGAAAAACTGTTTTTT. It translates to CATSREGGGFATNEKLFF.

This clone was seen a handful of times. The chain recombines TRBV30 with TRBJ2-5; no definite D call. The germline gives CDR1 GTSNPN, CDR2 SVGIG (reference sequence). V was cut by 0 bases and J by 1 base, with 9 bases left in between. The CDR3 sequence is 14 residues long. The CDR3 spells CAWSVSRVQETQYF. The CDR3 DNA sequence: TGTGCCTGGAGTGTAAGCCGGGTCCAAGAGACCCAGTACTTC.

This clone was seen only a few times. This CDR3 is CATSRAKTGELFF. The CDR3, as DNA: TGTGCCACCAGCAGGGCCAAAACCGGGGAGCTGTTTTTT. The genes are TRBV15 and TRBJ2-2; no reliable D call. This CDR3 is built from 13 residues. From germline, CDR1 is LNHNV and CDR2 YYDKDF (reference sequence). The ends were cut back, 3 bases at V and 5 bases at J, with 7 bases in the middle.

This clone came up a few times. This rearrangement joins TRBV30 to TRBJ2-7; TRBD2 agrees at 15 bases. In germline, CDR1 is GTSNPN, CDR2 SVGIG (reference sequence). With V trimmed by 5 bases and J by 3 bases, 8 bases remained unmatched. The CDR3 sequence is 16 residues long. For the CDR3, the DNA is TGTGCCTGGGGAGGGACTAGCGGGAGGAATCACTACGAGCAGTACTTC. Its translation: CAWGGTSGRNHYEQYF.

The CDR3 reads CASSLGTGGLELFF. CDR3 sequence (DNA): TGTGCCAGCAGCTTAGGGACAGGGGGTTTGGAGCTGTTTTTT. The V call is TRBV7-2, the J call TRBJ2-2; 10 bases line up with TRBD1. From germline, CDR1 is SGHTA and CDR2 FQGNSA. CDR3 length: 14 amino acids. Germline trimming cut 1 base from V and 10 bases from J; bases unmatched to any gene: 3.

The table lists this clone with a few counts. The chain couples TRBV19 to TRBJ1-1, with D perhaps matching TRBD1 (6 bases). Germline V CDR1 and CDR2: LNHDA, SQIVND (reference sequence). This CDR3 has 14 residues. Trimming took 5 bases from V and 3 from J, leaving 13 bases between them. CDR3 loop: CASSVQGRDTEAFF. In nucleotides, the CDR3 is TGTGCCAGTAGTGTACAGGGTAGGGACACTGAAGCTTTCTTT. The variable domain in full, completed from reference TRBV19 and TRBJ1-1, reads DGGITQSPKYLFRKEGQNVTLSCEQNLNHDAMYWYRQDPGQGLRLIYYSQIVNDFQKGDIAEGYSVSREKKESFPLTVTSAQKNPTAFYLCASSVQGRDTEAFFGQGTRLTVV.

This clone was observed a few times. This chain joins TRBV13 and TRBJ2-3, with TRBD1 matching over 7 bases. Per germline, CDR1 PRHDT and CDR2 FYEKMQ (reference sequence). J lost 4 bases, V lost 5 bases, and 6 bases had no gene match. The CDR3 covers 14 residues. The CDR3 bases are TGTGCCAGCAGCCGAACAGGGGTCTCAGATACGCAGTATTTT. This codes for CASSRTGVSDTQYF.

The rearrangement joins TRBV5-1 to TRBJ2-5, with 8 bases lining up with TRBD1. Germline V gene sequence: CDR1 SGHRS, CDR2 YFSETQ. This CDR3 spans 15 amino acids. Trimming cost V 0 bases and J 4 bases; bases outside gene matches: 5. CDR3 nucleotides: TGCGCCAGCAGCTTGGGGACAGGGCAGGGAGAGACCCAGTACTTC. Protein sequence: CASSLGTGQGETQYF.

V and J are TRBV28 and TRBJ2-1, with TRBD2 matching over 12 bases. There are 16 residues in the CDR3. After removal of 6 bases from V and 3 bases from J, the junction contained 6 bases not matched to a gene. Germline V gene lookup returns CDR1 MDHEN and CDR2 SYDVKM. For the CDR3, the DNA is TGTGCCAGCAGAGTCCTAGCGGGGGGGCGCTACAATGAGCAGTTCTTC. This translates into CASRVLAGGRYNEQFF.

The chain joins TRBV5-1 to TRBJ2-3; TRBD2 matches at 8 bases. Trimming at V came to 1 base and at J to 6 bases, leaving 16 bases not matched to a gene. The CDR3 is 18 amino acids. Germline-derived CDR1 and CDR2 are SGHRS and YFSETQ. CDR3 region: CASSLRAYDERERDTQYF. CDR3 coding DNA: TGCGCCAGCAGCTTGCGGGCCTATGATGAGCGGGAGCGCGATACGCAGTATTTT.

The chain has TRBV4-1 and TRBJ1-2, with 9 positions matching TRBD1. Trimming took 1 base from V and 8 from J; bases not matched to a gene: 2. Germline CDR1 is MGHRA and CDR2 is YSYEKL. This CDR3 is 13 amino acids long. CDR3 DNA sequence: TGCGCCAGCAGCCAAGGGACAGGGGACGGCTACACCTTC. Protein: CASSQGTGDGYTF.

This clone was detected only a few times. J is TRBJ2-1 and V is TRBV19, with TRBD2 matching 8 bases. Per germline, CDR1 LNHDA and CDR2 SQIVND (reference sequence). CDR3 length: 16 amino acids. Trimming took 5 bases from V and 0 from J; bases not matched to a gene: 6. CDR3 DNA: TGTGCCAGTAGTTCCCGGACTAGCATCTCCTACAATGAGCAGTTCTTC. Translation gives CASSSRTSISYNEQFF.